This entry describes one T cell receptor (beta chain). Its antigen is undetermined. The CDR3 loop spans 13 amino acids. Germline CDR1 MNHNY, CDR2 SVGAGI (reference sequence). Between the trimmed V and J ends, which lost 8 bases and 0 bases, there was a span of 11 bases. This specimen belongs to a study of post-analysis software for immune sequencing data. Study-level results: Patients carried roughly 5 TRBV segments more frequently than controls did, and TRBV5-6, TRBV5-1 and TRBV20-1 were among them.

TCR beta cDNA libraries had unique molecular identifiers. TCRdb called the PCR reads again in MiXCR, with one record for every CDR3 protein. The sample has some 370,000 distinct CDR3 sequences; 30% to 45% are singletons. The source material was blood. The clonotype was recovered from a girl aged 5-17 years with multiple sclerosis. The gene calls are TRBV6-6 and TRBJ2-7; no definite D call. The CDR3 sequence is CASGPLVSYEQYF. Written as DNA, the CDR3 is TGTGCCAGCGGCCCCCTCGTCTCCTACGAGCAGTACTTC.